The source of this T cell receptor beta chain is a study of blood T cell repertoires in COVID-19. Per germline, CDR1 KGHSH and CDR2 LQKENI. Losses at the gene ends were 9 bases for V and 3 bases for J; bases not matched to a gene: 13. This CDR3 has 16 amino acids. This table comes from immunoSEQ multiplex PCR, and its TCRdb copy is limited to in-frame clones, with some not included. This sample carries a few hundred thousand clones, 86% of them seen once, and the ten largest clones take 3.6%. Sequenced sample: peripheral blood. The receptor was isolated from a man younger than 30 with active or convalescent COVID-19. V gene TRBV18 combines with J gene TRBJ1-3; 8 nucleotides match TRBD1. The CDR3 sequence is CASRRTGTGVGNTIYF. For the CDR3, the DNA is TGTGCCAGTCGGCGGACCGGGACAGGCGTTGGAAACACCATATATTTT.